This entry lists 20 T cell receptor beta chains sequenced from one sample in a study of PD-1 blockade in classical Hodgkin lymphoma. Documented time point: cycle 4 day 1 (C4D1), after 6 weeks of nivolumab. There was relapse after autologous stem cell transplantation in every patient, and there was variation in brentuximab vedotin exposure. Assay: immunoSEQ multiplex PCR; the TCRdb copy retains only in-frame clones and omits some. The sample holds approximately 61,000 clones, nearly 90% seen once. The material was peripheral blood mononuclear cells (PBMCs), obtained before the fourth cycle of nivolumab. These receptors all stem from a human donor with classical Hodgkin lymphoma.

V is TRBV5-1 and J is TRBJ1-1; no clear D gene. The CDR3 is 13 residues long. Germline V gene sequence: CDR1 SGHRS, CDR2 YFSETQ. V shed 0 bases and J shed 1 base, with 4 bases lying between them. The CDR3 is CASSLDENTEAFF. CDR3 DNA sequence: TGCGCCAGCAGCTTGGATGAGAACACTGAAGCTTTCTTT.

The CDR3 DNA sequence: TGTGCCAGCAGCTTGGTAGCGGGGGGATGGAATGAGCAGTTCTTC. It is translated as CASSLVAGGWNEQFF. This chain connects TRBV7-3 to TRBJ2-1; 10 bases are a match to TRBD2. This CDR3 is 15 amino acids long. V shed 3 bases and J 7 bases; nucleotides not matched to a gene: 6. Germline V gives CDR1 SGHTA, CDR2 FQGTGA. The full variable domain, with the rest looked up from reference TRBV7-3 and TRBJ2-1, is GAGVSQTPSNKVTEKGKYVELRCDPISGHTALYWYRQSLGQGPEFLIYFQGTGAADDSGLPNDRFFAVRPEGSVSTLKIQRTERGDSAVYLCASSLVAGGWNEQFFGPGTRLTVL.

The chain couples TRBV19 to TRBJ2-3, with D tentatively TRBD2 (5 bases). Trimming shortened V by 3 bases and J by 0 bases, and 13 bases separated the two germline ends. Germline V gives CDR1 LNHDA, CDR2 SQIVND (reference sequence). The CDR3 extends over 16 amino acids. The CDR3 spells CASSIGLRASTDTQYF. DNA for the CDR3: TGTGCCAGTAGTATCGGTTTGCGGGCGAGCACAGATACGCAGTATTTT.

The chain is built from TRBV11-3 and TRBJ2-1; D gene ambiguous. The CDR3 covers 18 residues. Trimming took off 6 bases at V and 3 bases at J, with 24 bases between the two ends. The germline V gene has CDR1 SGHNT and CDR2 YENEEA. This CDR3 reads CASRSPPGRSKLYNEQFF. The CDR3 coding sequence is TGTGCCAGCAGATCCCCCCCCGGCAGGTCCAAACTCTACAATGAGCAGTTCTTC.

The chain is built from TRBV7-9 and TRBJ1-6, with D possibly matching TRBD1 (5 bases). Trimming left V 5 bases short and J 5 bases short, with 10 bases between. Germline CDR1 reads SEHNR; CDR2 reads FQNEAQ (reference sequence). The CDR3 has 14 amino acids. CDR3 amino acids: CASSPGPDNSPLHF. DNA of the CDR3: TGTGCCAGCAGCCCGGGGCCCGATAATTCACCCCTCCACTTT.

The chain recombines TRBV10-3 with TRBJ2-7; 9 bases align to TRBD1. This CDR3 region has 14 residues. Germline loops: CDR1 ENHRY, CDR2 SYGVKD. V shed 9 bases, J shed 1 base, and the junction held 7 bases outside the gene matches. This chain's CDR3 is CAIAQGAVSYEQYF. CDR3 DNA sequence: TGTGCCATTGCACAGGGGGCGGTATCCTACGAGCAGTACTTC.

This chain connects TRBV6-1 to TRBJ1-1, with D perhaps matching TRBD1 (5 bases). The germline CDR1 and CDR2 sequences are MNHNS and SASEGT. Trimming took off 8 bases at V and 4 bases at J, with 14 bases between the two ends. The CDR3 totals 13 residues. The CDR3 region is CASSVREVTEAFF. The CDR3 DNA reads as TGTGCCAGCTCAGTCAGGGAGGTCACTGAAGCTTTCTTT.

The rearrangement links TRBV16 to TRBJ1-1; D gene unclear. V lost 2 bases to trimming and J lost 2 bases, with 6 bases between them. The germline gives CDR1 KGHSY, CDR2 FQNENV. CDR3 size: 13 residues. This chain's CDR3 is CASSQQVNTEAFF. The CDR3 bases are TGTGCCAGCAGCCAACAAGTTAACACTGAAGCTTTCTTT. Together with reference TRBV16 and TRBJ1-1, the CDR3 gives the full variable domain: GEEVAQTPKHLVRGEGQKAKLYCAPIKGHSYVFWYQQVLKNEFKFLISFQNENVFDETGMPKERFSAKCLPNSPCSLEIQATKLEDSAVYFCASSQQVNTEAFFGQGTRLTVV.

The CDR3 DNA follows: TGTGCCTGGAGTGTACGAGTGAACACTGAAGCTTTCTTT. This encodes CAWSVRVNTEAFF. The genes are TRBV30 and TRBJ1-1; D gene uncertain. CDR3 length: 13 residues. Between the trimmed V and J ends, which lost 0 bases and 0 bases, there was a span of 5 bases. Germline V lookup: CDR1 GTSNPN, CDR2 SVGIG (reference sequence).

The CDR3 DNA reads as TGCGCCAGCAGTGAGGGTTTCGGTGAAGCTTTCTTT. Amino acid sequence: CASSEGFGEAFF. V is TRBV10-2 and J is TRBJ1-1; D gene unclear. This CDR3 comprises 12 residues. Germline CDR1 WSHSY, CDR2 SAAADI. Trimming removed 2 bases from V and 7 bases from J, with 8 bases in between.

The genes are TRBV5-1 and TRBJ1-6; the D gene is possibly TRBD1 (6 bases). Trimming left V 4 bases short and J 7 bases short, with 12 bases between. From germline, CDR1 is SGHRS and CDR2 YFSETQ. CDR3 length: 14 residues. The CDR3 loop reads CASSDQGTNSPLHF. DNA for the CDR3: TGCGCCAGCAGCGACCAGGGGACCAATTCACCCCTCCACTTT.

This chain joins TRBV5-1 and TRBJ1-4, with 8 bases aligning to TRBD1. This CDR3 has 15 residues. The V and J ends lost 0 bases and 7 bases, in that order; junction bases with no gene match: 5. Germline V CDR1 and CDR2: SGHRS, YFSETQ. CDR3 amino acids: CASSLGDRGGEKLFF. In DNA, the CDR3 is TGCGCCAGCAGCTTGGGAGACAGGGGTGGTGAAAAACTGTTTTTT.

The V and J genes are TRBV6-6 and TRBJ1-4, with 8 bases lining up with TRBD1. V lost 6 bases and J lost 5; bases outside the gene matches: 8. The CDR3 is 15 amino acids. Per germline, CDR1 MNHNY and CDR2 SVGAGI (reference sequence). CDR3 amino acids: CASRPSGTGNEKLFF. The CDR3 nucleotides read TGTGCCAGCAGACCCTCTGGGACAGGAAATGAAAAACTGTTTTTT.

This chain links TRBV1 with TRBJ2-7; TRBD1 is the table's D call and was not checked against the DNA. TRBV1 has pseudogene status. This CDR3 is 20 amino acids long. The CDR3 sequence: CTSSQDQKVGDRVLSYEQYF. The CDR3 DNA follows: TGCACCAGCAGCCAAGATCAAAAGGTTGGAGACAGGGTACTCTCCTACGAGCAGTACTTC.

This chain links TRBV5-1 with TRBJ1-5; D gene ambiguous. Between the trimmed V and J ends, which lost 6 bases and 7 bases, there was a span of 20 bases. This CDR3 is built from 15 residues. CDR1 and CDR2 (germline): SGHRS, YFSETQ. The CDR3 nucleotides read TGCGCCAGCACCCCGTGGCCGGGTTTGGAACAGCCCCAGCATTTT. Amino acids: CASTPWPGLEQPQHF.

This clone was recorded only once. This chain joins TRBV15 and TRBJ2-3; 11 bases align to TRBD1. The CDR3 sequence is 15 residues long. Unmatched junction bases numbered 4, after V lost 0 bases and J lost 8 bases. Germline assignment: CDR1 LNHNV and CDR2 YYDKDF (reference sequence). The CDR3 sequence is CATSREGQGAVTQYF. In nucleotides, the CDR3 is TGTGCCACCAGCAGAGAAGGACAGGGGGCGGTTACGCAGTATTTT.

This clone is labeled medium-sized. The chain carries TRBV5-1 and TRBJ2-3; no clear D. Per germline, CDR1 SGHRS and CDR2 YFSETQ. The CDR3 extends over 16 amino acids. Deletions cut 7 bases from V and 2 bases from J, with 20 bases between. CDR3 in amino acids: CASRVFGYRSTDTQYF. The CDR3 DNA is TGCGCCAGCCGGGTGTTCGGGTATAGGTCCACAGATACGCAGTATTTT.

The V and J genes are TRBV18 and TRBJ2-5; D might be TRBD2 (5 bases). Germline values: CDR1 KGHSH, CDR2 LQKENI. Trimming shortened V by 3 bases and J by 3 bases, and 8 bases separated the two germline ends. The CDR3 extends over 13 amino acids. The CDR3 spells CASSPDGKETQYF. CDR3 coding DNA: TGTGCCAGCTCACCGGACGGGAAAGAGACCCAGTACTTC.

This clone was detected a few times. J is TRBJ1-6 and V is TRBV5-5; D is undetermined. The CDR3 sequence is 11 residues long. CDR1 and CDR2 (germline): SGHKS, YYEKEE (reference sequence). V was cut by 7 bases and J by 11 bases, with 10 bases left in between. CDR3 loop: CASEQEPPLHF. CDR3 sequence (DNA): TGTGCCAGCGAACAAGAACCACCCCTCCACTTT.

J is TRBJ1-5 and V is TRBV21-1. TRBV21-1 represents a pseudogene. This CDR3 has 16 amino acids. The CDR3 loop reads CASSKLVSPWNQPQHF. The CDR3 DNA reads TGTGCCAGCAGCAAATTGGTGTCCCCCTGGAATCAGCCCCAGCATTTT.